What follows are 30 T cell receptor beta chains derived from one specimen sequenced in a study of T and B cells in COVID-19 patients. Multiplex PCR with BIOMED2 TRB-A/B primer pools amplified TRB rearrangements. TCRdb called the multiplex PCR reads again in MiXCR, with one record for every CDR3 protein. The sample carries several thousand distinct CDR3 sequences, about 26% recorded once. Blood genomic DNA input for TRB amplification was 250-500 ng. Sample: blood. Receptor source: a human donor with active COVID-19.

The chain employs TRBV29-1 and TRBJ1-2, with TRBD1 matching 11 bases. The assigned J gene may be wrong: the sequence end matches TRBJ2-7 better. The CDR3 length is 12 residues. Looked up from germline, CDR1 is SQVTM and CDR2 is ANQGSEA. The CDR3 reads CSVGTGGYEQYF. For the CDR3, the DNA is TGCAGCGTAGGGACAGGGGGATACGAGCAGTACTTC.

This clonotype was seen more than once but under ten times. V usage is TRBV14 and J usage is TRBJ2-5, with 8 positions matching TRBD2. The germline CDR1 and CDR2 sequences are SGHDN and FVKESK. The length of the CDR3 is 15 residues. Germline trimming cut 1 base from V and 2 bases from J; bases unmatched to any gene: 3. CDR3 in DNA: TGTGCCAGCAGCCAAGGTAAGCGGGGGCAAGAGACCCAGTACTTC. Its translation is CASSQGKRGQETQYF.

V gene TRBV9 combines with J gene TRBJ2-3; D may be TRBD1 (6 bases). Trimming took 0 bases from V and 3 from J, leaving 17 bases between them. The length of the CDR3 is 17 residues. CDR1 is SGDLS, CDR2 YYNGEE, per germline. The CDR3 coding sequence is TGTGCCAGCAGCGTAGGGAGGACAGCAATAAGTACAGATACGCAGTATTTT. It codes for CASSVGRTAISTDTQYF.

This clonotype ranks as medium-sized. The gene calls are TRBV6-5 and TRBJ1-4; D gene ambiguous. Germline V lookup: CDR1 MNHEY, CDR2 SVGAGI. This CDR3 region has 16 residues. V lost 0 bases and J lost 5, with 13 bases in between. CDR3 sequence (DNA): TGTGCCAGCAGTTACTCGCCAGCGTCTTACAATGAAAAACTGTTTTTT. Translating it yields CASSYSPASYNEKLFF.

By frequency in the sample, this clonotype is medium-sized. V and J are TRBV6-2 or TRBV6-3 and TRBJ2-2, with 10 positions matching TRBD2. The CDR3 loop spans 17 amino acids. After removal of 4 bases from V and 1 base from J, the junction contained 6 bases not matched to a gene. From germline, CDR1 is MNHEY and CDR2 SVGEGT. The CDR3 is CASSSILAGENTGELFF. The CDR3 coding sequence is TGTGCCAGCAGTTCCATCCTAGCGGGGGAGAACACCGGGGAGCTGTTTTTT.

This clonotype was observed a handful of times. The chain recombines TRBV18 with TRBJ1-5; a possible D gene is TRBD1 (5 bases). The germline V gene has CDR1 KGHSH and CDR2 LQKENI. The CDR3 runs to 15 residues. The germline V and J ends were trimmed by 3 bases and 6 bases, with 15 bases remaining between them. The CDR3 loop reads CASSPKSGLGQPQHF. Written as DNA, the CDR3 is TGTGCCAGCTCACCGAAATCAGGGCTTGGTCAGCCCCAGCATTTT.

The chain is built from TRBV4-2 and TRBJ2-7; TRBD2 matches at 11 bases. J lost 2 bases, V lost 0 bases, and 3 bases had no gene match. Germline CDR1 is LGHNA and CDR2 is YNFKEQ. The CDR3 totals 16 residues. In DNA, the CDR3 is TGTGCCAGCAGCCAAGATCGACTAGCGGGGACCTACGAGCAGTACTTC. This sequence encodes CASSQDRLAGTYEQYF.

By sample fraction, this clonotype is medium-sized (0.01 to 0.1%). The DNA of the CDR3 is TGTGCCAGCAGTTACTCGAGGGCAGGGAATAATGAAAAACTGTTTTTT. Protein: CASSYSRAGNNEKLFF. The chain couples TRBV6-5 to TRBJ1-4; maybe TRBD1 (5 bases). Germline CDR1 is MNHEY and CDR2 is SVGAGI. V shed 0 bases and J shed 4 bases, with 12 bases lying between them. This CDR3 region has 16 residues.

This clonotype is classed as medium-sized. V is TRBV19 and J is TRBJ2-7; perhaps TRBD1 as D (6 bases). V was shortened by 3 bases and J by 4 bases, with 16 bases between the two germline ends. Germline V gives CDR1 LNHDA, CDR2 SQIVND (reference sequence). The CDR3 covers 15 residues. The CDR3 region is CASSIRFGGAYEQYF. The CDR3, as DNA: TGTGCCAGTAGTATCAGATTTGGGGGCGCTTACGAGCAGTACTTC.

This clonotype has only a few counts. This chain uses TRBV5-4 with TRBJ2-5; weak D call: TRBD2 (7 bases). The CDR3 has 15 amino acids. The V end lost 2 bases, the J end lost 0 bases, and 11 bases lay between the germline ends. Germline V lookup: CDR1 SGHNT, CDR2 YYREEE (reference sequence). The CDR3, as DNA: TGTGCCAGCAGCTTAGGGGGGGCCTACCAAGAGACCCAGTACTTC. Residues: CASSLGGAYQETQYF. Variable domain in full (rest from reference TRBV5-4 and TRBJ2-5): ETGVTQSPTHLIKTRGQQVTLRCSSQSGHNTVSWYQQALGQGPQFIFQYYREEENGRGNFPPRFSGLQFPNYSSELNVNALELDDSALYLCASSLGGAYQETQYFGPGTRLLVL.

This clonotype is labeled as medium-sized. The gene calls are TRBV27 and TRBJ2-5; no firm D call. Germline CDR1 MNHEY, CDR2 SMNVEV (reference sequence). V was pared by 5 bases and J by 5 bases, with 12 bases between. The CDR3 sequence is 13 residues long. The CDR3: CASSPRTGETQYF. DNA for the CDR3: TGTGCCAGCAGTCCCCGTACCGGGGAGACCCAGTACTTC.

The table lists this clonotype with a few counts. CDR3 in amino acids: CASTPSWGADQPQHF. The CDR3, as DNA: TGTGCCAGCACCCCCTCGTGGGGGGCGGATCAGCCCCAGCATTTT. The chain couples TRBV12-3 or TRBV12-4 to TRBJ1-5, with D possibly being TRBD1 (6 bases). The V end was cut by 7 bases, the J end by 5 bases, with 18 bases between. The CDR3 runs 15 residues.

As for this clonotype: This may come from a read error, since a much larger clone is one base off. V is TRBV5-6 and J is TRBJ1-1; TRBD1 might be the D (6 bases). The germline V gene has CDR1 SGHDT and CDR2 YYEEEE. This CDR3 is built from 14 residues. The CDR3: CASRGGRMNTEGFF. DNA of the CDR3: TGTGCCAGCAGGGGGGGCAGGATGAACACTGAAGGTTTCTTT. Complete variable domain (other parts from reference TRBV5-6 and TRBJ1-1): DAGVTQSPTHLIKTRGQQVTLRCSPKSGHDTVSWYQQALGQGPQFIFQYYEEEERQRGNFPDRFSGHQFPNYSSELNVNALLLGDSALYLCASRGGRMNTEGFFGQGTRLTVV.

The chain joins TRBV5-1 to TRBJ2-2; 7 bases are shared with TRBD1. The CDR3 runs 14 residues. The V and J ends lost 4 bases and 5 bases, in that order; junction bases with no gene match: 5. Looked up from germline, CDR1 is SGHRS and CDR2 is YFSETQ. DNA for the CDR3: TGCGCCAGCAGCACCGTACAGGGGACCGGGGAGCTGTTTTTT. Its protein is CASSTVQGTGELFF.

This clonotype was picked up a small number of times. The chain links TRBV5-4 to TRBJ1-2; D is perhaps TRBD1 (6 bases). The germline V gene has CDR1 SGHNT and CDR2 YYREEE (reference sequence). The CDR3 has 15 residues. The germline V and J ends were trimmed by 4 bases and 4 bases, with 17 bases remaining between them. For the CDR3, the DNA is TGTGCCAGCAGCCCCAAGGGGGGGGCCGGCTATGGCTACACCTTC. Its translation is CASSPKGGAGYGYTF.

The chain recombines TRBV24-1 with TRBJ1-5; TRBD1 is a possible D gene (5 bases). This CDR3 comprises 14 residues. V lost 9 bases and J lost 3, with 14 bases in between. Germline lookup yields CDR1 KGHDR and CDR2 SFDVKD. The CDR3 protein is CATSQGRNNQPQHF. CDR3 bases: TGTGCCACCTCCCAGGGACGGAACAATCAGCCCCAGCATTTT.

About this clonotype: This may be a read error: a much more frequent sequence differs by one nucleotide. The chain joins TRBV6-6 to TRBJ2-7; tentatively, D is TRBD2 (6 bases). Per the germline V gene, CDR1 is MNHNY and CDR2 is SVGAGI (reference sequence). There are 14 residues in the CDR3. The CDR3 loop is CAGRFTGTLYEQYF. CDR3 DNA: TGTGCCGGCAGATTCACCGGGACTCTGTACGAGCAGTACTTC.

The sample holds a few counts of this clonotype. This chain connects TRBV6-5 to TRBJ1-3, with D tentatively TRBD1 (6 bases). The length of the CDR3 is 15 residues. V dropped 5 bases and J dropped 0 bases, with 11 bases sitting between them. Germline V gene lookup returns CDR1 MNHEY and CDR2 SVGAGI. The CDR3 sequence is CASSEQGFSGNTIYF. In nucleotides, the CDR3 is TGTGCCAGCAGTGAACAGGGTTTCTCTGGAAACACCATATATTTT.

This clonotype was seen a single time. J is TRBJ2-6 and V is TRBV7-2; 7 nucleotides match TRBD1. Germline assignment: CDR1 SGHTA and CDR2 FQGNSA. CDR3 length: 18 residues. V shed 0 bases, J shed 2 bases, and the junction held 7 bases outside the gene matches. The CDR3 nucleotides are TGTGCCAGCAGCTTAGCGTGGGCCAGGGGGACTGGGGCCAACGTCCTGACTTTC. It encodes CASSLAWARGTGANVLTF.

This clonotype rates as medium-sized (0.01 to 0.1%). This chain connects TRBV18 to TRBJ1-3; perhaps TRBD1 as D (6 bases). V gave up 0 bases and J gave up 4 bases, with 10 bases separating them. The CDR3 consists of 15 residues. The germline V gene encodes CDR1 KGHSH and CDR2 LQKENI. This CDR3 is CASSPPSRGGNTIYF. In DNA, the CDR3 is TGTGCCAGCTCACCACCTTCCAGGGGCGGAAACACCATATATTTT.

This clonotype is medium-sized (0.01 to 0.1%) in the sample. The chain has TRBV6-2 or TRBV6-3 and TRBJ2-7, with D maybe TRBD1 (5 bases). CDR1 is MNHEY, CDR2 SVGEGT, per germline. The V gene lost 1 base and the J gene lost 2 bases, with 39 bases spanning the gap. The CDR3 sequence is 24 residues long. The CDR3 loop reads CASSYLIPWPDTQRTRPDTYEQYF. The CDR3 DNA sequence: TGTGCCAGCAGTTACTTGATCCCCTGGCCAGACACACAGCGAACTCGCCCGGACACCTACGAGCAGTACTTC.

V is TRBV11-2 and J is TRBJ2-7; TRBD1 agrees at 9 bases. Germline trimming cut 5 bases from V and 6 bases from J; bases unmatched to any gene: 11. The germline CDR1 and CDR2 sequences are SGHAT and FQNNGV. There are 15 residues in the CDR3. This CDR3 is CASSLRLGQGSEQYF. CDR3 bases: TGTGCCAGCAGCCTCCGCTTGGGACAGGGCTCCGAGCAGTACTTC.

The rearrangement uses TRBV6-2 or TRBV6-3 and TRBJ2-3; no firm D call. V was shortened by 0 bases and J by 5 bases, with 15 bases between the two germline ends. The CDR3 extends over 16 amino acids. Germline V gene data show CDR1 as MNHEY and CDR2 as SVGEGT. The CDR3 bases are TGTGCCAGCAGTTACTCACTTTACAAGGCTCAAGATACGCAGTATTTT. Its protein is CASSYSLYKAQDTQYF.

This clonotype is classed as medium-sized. The J gene is TRBJ2-5, the V gene TRBV18; TRBD1 aligns across 7 bases. Trimming cost V 2 bases and J 2 bases; bases outside gene matches: 8. The CDR3 has 16 residues. Per the germline V gene, CDR1 is KGHSH and CDR2 is LQKENI. The CDR3 reads CASSPKGTAIQETQYF. DNA of the CDR3: TGTGCCAGCTCACCAAAGGGGACAGCGATACAAGAGACCCAGTACTTC.

In its sample, this clonotype ranks as medium-sized. This chain uses TRBV6-2 or TRBV6-3 with TRBJ2-2; 9 nucleotides agree with TRBD1. The CDR3 runs to 17 residues. The germline V gene has CDR1 MNHEY and CDR2 SVGEGT. The J segment lost 1 base and the V segment lost 8 bases, leaving 11 bases of the junction unmatched. This CDR3 reads CASLKPPGQGNTGELFF. Here the CDR3 DNA reads TGTGCCAGCTTAAAACCACCGGGACAGGGGAACACCGGGGAGCTGTTTTTT.

The chain joins TRBV7-6 to TRBJ1-5; possibly TRBD1 for D (5 bases). Germline CDR1 and CDR2: SGHVS and FNYEAQ. CDR3 length: 14 residues. Trimming pared 5 bases from V and 2 bases from J, leaving 10 bases between. The CDR3 DNA sequence: TGTGCCAGCAGCCCACAACAGGGCAATCAGCCCCAGCATTTT. It codes for CASSPQQGNQPQHF.

Note on this clonotype: This could be a read error, since a much larger clone is one nucleotide away. The rearrangement uses TRBV6-5 and TRBJ2-3, with unresolved D. The CDR3 sequence is 14 residues long. V lost 2 bases and J lost 1, with 7 bases in between. Germline CDR1 and CDR2: MNHEY and SVGAGI. In nucleotides, the CDR3 is TGTGCCAGCAGTTACAGCGTGGGCACAGATACGCAGTATTTT. Translated, it gives CASSYSVGTDTQYF.

The chain is built from TRBV7-2 and TRBJ2-6; a weak D match, TRBD1 (6 bases). The V end was cut by 4 bases, the J end by 2 bases, with 9 bases between. This CDR3 is 15 amino acids long. CDR1 is SGHTA and CDR2 is FQGNSA in the germline V gene. The CDR3 sequence: CASSSWGPGANVLTF. CDR3 in DNA: TGTGCCAGCAGCTCTTGGGGGCCTGGGGCCAACGTCCTGACTTTC.

In this sample, this clonotype turned up a few times. The chain joins TRBV4-2 to TRBJ1-2, with no clear D. The CDR3 extends over 15 amino acids. The germline V gene encodes CDR1 LGHNA and CDR2 YNFKEQ. The germline V and J ends were trimmed by 0 bases and 4 bases, with 12 bases remaining between them. CDR3 sequence reads: CASSQDEVQLYGYTF. CDR3 nucleotide sequence: TGTGCCAGCAGCCAAGATGAGGTCCAGCTCTATGGCTACACCTTC.

Judged by abundance, this clonotype is medium-sized. This chain connects TRBV19 to TRBJ2-3; no definite D call. With 6 bases removed from V and 2 bases from J, the gap between germline ends came to 15 bases. CDR3 length: 15 residues. In germline, CDR1 is LNHDA, CDR2 SQIVND (reference sequence). Written as DNA, the CDR3 is TGTGCCAGTAGGACGGCGGACGTTTACACAGATACGCAGTATTTT. It codes for CASRTADVYTDTQYF.